This paragraph covers one TCR beta chain sequence. Its antigen is not known. The sample is drawn from a study of radiotherapy plus CTLA-4 blockade in lung cancer. Study-level findings and limits: Tumor-origin TCR clones grew in blood after radiotherapy plus ipilimumab.

The study gave focal radiation plus ipilimumab CTLA-4 blockade to patients with chemo-refractory metastatic non-small-cell lung cancer. Profiling relied on immunoSEQ multiplex PCR, and the TCRdb table lists in-frame clones only, not all of them. The sample records tens of thousands of clones, roughly 76% being singletons. The CDR3 is 16 residues long. The germline V and J ends were trimmed by 0 bases and 0 bases, with 9 bases remaining between them. Germline V gene lookup returns CDR1 MNHEY and CDR2 SVGAGI. V and J are TRBV6-5 and TRBJ1-5; D remains unclear. This TCR was recovered from a human donor with non-small cell lung cancer whose response to radiotherapy plus ipilimumab could not be evaluated. Here the sequenced sample was peripheral blood, taken from a patient treated with radiotherapy plus ipilimumab. The CDR3 is CASSYSGFRSNQPQHF. Here the CDR3 DNA reads TGTGCCAGCAGTTACTCCGGGTTCCGTAGCAATCAGCCCCAGCATTTT.